The T cell receptor beta chain under discussion was sequenced for a study of cytomegalovirus exposure and HLA in healthy donors. Study as a whole: Earlier work reported 100 million or so unique TCR beta sequences from about 200 million T cells. Genetic ancestry analysis placed around 76% of the roughly 400 donors that were genotyped in the Caucasian-associated cluster. Findings of the study overall: Per a later analysis, 15,000 to 20,000 TCR beta sequences showed association with HLA alleles at 0.05 false discovery rate. Analysis performed later showed TCR beta chains linked to HLA being more clonally expanded than equally common others.

Trimming pared 2 bases from V and 2 bases from J, leaving 15 bases between. This CDR3 contains 17 residues. Germline CDR1 reads SGHVS; CDR2 reads FQNEAQ. In the case of this clone: Antigen: not known.

PCR employed 60 Vbeta and 13 Jbeta primers. The repertoire was sequenced with immunoSEQ multiplex PCR; TCRdb's copy has only in-frame clones and lacks some. The profile shows roughly 140,000 clones, about 80% of them singletons. The chain combines TRBV7-8 with TRBJ1-4; maybe TRBD1 (5 bases). The clonotype was recovered from a young man in good health and CMV-seronegative. The material sequenced was PBMCs. In nucleotides, the CDR3 is TGTGCCAGCAGCTTAACCAGGCGGGGGTCTACTAATGAAAAACTGTTTTTT. This codes for CASSLTRRGSTNEKLFF.